The clone carrying this T cell receptor (beta chain) was seen ten or more times. The antigen is unknown. The germline V and J ends were trimmed by 5 bases and 4 bases, with 21 bases remaining between them. The CDR3 length is 16 residues. Per germline, CDR1 SGHAT and CDR2 FQNNGV. The CDR3 regions of TCR beta were amplified from RNA transcripts. First-round RT-PCR with HTBI primers amplified the TCR CDR3 region. TCRdb passed the multiplex PCR reads through MiXCR, listing each CDR3 protein once. The sample has 550,000 to 650,000 distinct CDR3 sequences, about 14% seen once. The record originates from a study of T cells in Graves' hyperthyroidism and ophthalmopathy. The sample, blood from the first hyperthyroidism diagnosis, precedes any ophthalmopathy symptoms. Fresh peripheral blood, around 10 ml, yielded the PBMCs. Whole-study results and caveats: Most thyroid clonotypes with frequency above 0.001 were detected in blood.

This TCR derives from a woman in her twenties or thirties with Graves' hyperthyroidism that later progressed to Graves' ophthalmopathy. The chain has TRBV11-2 and TRBJ2-7; tentatively, D is TRBD1 (6 bases). Sequenced: blood. The CDR3 reads CASSMGPPGTFYEQYF. In DNA, the CDR3 is TGTGCCAGCAGCATGGGCCCCCCCGGGACATTTTACGAGCAGTACTTC. The whole variable domain, filled in from reference TRBV11-2 and TRBJ2-7, reads EAGVAQSPRYKIIEKRQSVAFWCNPISGHATLYWYQQILGQGPKLLIQFQNNGVVDDSQLPKDRFSAERLKGVDSTLKIQPAKLEDSAVYLCASSMGPPGTFYEQYFGPGTRLTVT.